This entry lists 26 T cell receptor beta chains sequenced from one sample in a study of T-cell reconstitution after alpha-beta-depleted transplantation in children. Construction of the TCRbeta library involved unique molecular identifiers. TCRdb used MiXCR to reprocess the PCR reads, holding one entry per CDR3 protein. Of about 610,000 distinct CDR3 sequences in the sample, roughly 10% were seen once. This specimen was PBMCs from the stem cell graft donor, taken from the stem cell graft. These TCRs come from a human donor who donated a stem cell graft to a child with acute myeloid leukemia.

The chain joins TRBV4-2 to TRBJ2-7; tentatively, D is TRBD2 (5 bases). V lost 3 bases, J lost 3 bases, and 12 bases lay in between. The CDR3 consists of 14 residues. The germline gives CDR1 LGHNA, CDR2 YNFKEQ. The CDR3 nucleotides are TGTGCCAGCAGCCAGGACCGGGGAATCTACGAGCAGTACTTC. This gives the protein CASSQDRGIYEQYF.

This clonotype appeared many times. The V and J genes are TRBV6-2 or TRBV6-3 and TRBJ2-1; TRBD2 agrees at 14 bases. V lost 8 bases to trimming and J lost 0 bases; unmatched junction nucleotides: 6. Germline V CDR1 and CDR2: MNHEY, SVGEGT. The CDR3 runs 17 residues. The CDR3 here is CASLRTSGRSSYNEQFF. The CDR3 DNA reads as TGTGCCAGCCTACGGACTAGCGGGAGGAGCTCCTACAATGAGCAGTTCTTC.

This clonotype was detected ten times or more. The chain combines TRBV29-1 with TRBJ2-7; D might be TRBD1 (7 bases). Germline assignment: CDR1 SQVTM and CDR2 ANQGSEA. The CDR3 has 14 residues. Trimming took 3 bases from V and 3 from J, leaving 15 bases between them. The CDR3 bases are TGCAGCGTTGACGGGCAGGGGGGTCACTACGAGCAGTACTTC. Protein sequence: CSVDGQGGHYEQYF.

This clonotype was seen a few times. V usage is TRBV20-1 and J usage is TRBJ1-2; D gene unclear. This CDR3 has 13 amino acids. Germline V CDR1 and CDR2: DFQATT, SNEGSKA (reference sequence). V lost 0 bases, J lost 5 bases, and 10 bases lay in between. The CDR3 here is CSARDLRGYGYTF. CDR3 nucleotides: TGCAGTGCTAGAGATCTGAGAGGATATGGCTACACCTTC.

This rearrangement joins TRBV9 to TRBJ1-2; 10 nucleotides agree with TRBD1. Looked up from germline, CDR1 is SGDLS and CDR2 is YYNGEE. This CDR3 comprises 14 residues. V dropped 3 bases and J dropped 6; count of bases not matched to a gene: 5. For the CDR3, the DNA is TGTGCCAGCAGCGCTGGACAGGGGGTTCATGGCTACACCTTC. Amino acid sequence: CASSAGQGVHGYTF.

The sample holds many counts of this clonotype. The CDR3 coding sequence is TGTGCCAGCAGCTTGATTACTAGCGGAGAGACCCAGTACTTC. Amino acids: CASSLITSGETQYF. The chain carries TRBV5-8 and TRBJ2-5; the match to TRBD2 covers 8 bases. The germline V gene has CDR1 SGHTS and CDR2 YDEGEE. Losses at the gene ends were 1 base for V and 4 bases for J; bases not matched to a gene: 3. The CDR3 runs to 14 residues.

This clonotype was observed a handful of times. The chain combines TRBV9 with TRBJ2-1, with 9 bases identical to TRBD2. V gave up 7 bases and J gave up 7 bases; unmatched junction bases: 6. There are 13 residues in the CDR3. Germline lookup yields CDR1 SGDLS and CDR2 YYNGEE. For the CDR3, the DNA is TGTGCCAGCGATAGCGGGAGTATTAATGAGCAGTTCTTC. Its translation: CASDSGSINEQFF.

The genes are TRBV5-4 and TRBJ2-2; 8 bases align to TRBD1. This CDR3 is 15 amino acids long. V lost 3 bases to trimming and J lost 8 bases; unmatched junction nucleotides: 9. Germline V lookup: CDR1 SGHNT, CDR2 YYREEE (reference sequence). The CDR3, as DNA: TGTGCCAGCAGCTCGCCGAACAGGGGGACGGGGGAGCTGTTTTTT. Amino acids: CASSSPNRGTGELFF.

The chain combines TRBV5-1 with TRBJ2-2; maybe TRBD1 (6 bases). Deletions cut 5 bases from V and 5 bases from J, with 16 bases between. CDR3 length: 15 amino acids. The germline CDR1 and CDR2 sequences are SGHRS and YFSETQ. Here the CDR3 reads CASRLQGVGTGELFF. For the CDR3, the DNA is TGCGCCAGCAGGTTACAGGGAGTTGGGACCGGGGAGCTGTTTTTT.

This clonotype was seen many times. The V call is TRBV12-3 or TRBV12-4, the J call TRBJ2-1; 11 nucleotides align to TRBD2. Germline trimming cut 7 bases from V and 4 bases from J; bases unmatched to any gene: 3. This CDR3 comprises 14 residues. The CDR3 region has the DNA TGTGCCAGCACCCGACTAGCGGGGTACAATGAGCAGTTCTTC. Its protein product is CASTRLAGYNEQFF.

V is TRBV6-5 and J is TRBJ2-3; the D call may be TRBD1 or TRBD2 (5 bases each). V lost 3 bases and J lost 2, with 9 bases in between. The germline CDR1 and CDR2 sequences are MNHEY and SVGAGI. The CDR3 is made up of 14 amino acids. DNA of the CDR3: TGTGCCAGCAGTTATGGGACGGTCACAGATACGCAGTATTTT. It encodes CASSYGTVTDTQYF.

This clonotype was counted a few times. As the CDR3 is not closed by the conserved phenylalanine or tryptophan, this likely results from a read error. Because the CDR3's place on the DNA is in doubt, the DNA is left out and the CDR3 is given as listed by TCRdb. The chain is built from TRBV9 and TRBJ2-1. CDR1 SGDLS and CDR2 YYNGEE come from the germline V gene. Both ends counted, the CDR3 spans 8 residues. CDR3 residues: CASSGRFL.

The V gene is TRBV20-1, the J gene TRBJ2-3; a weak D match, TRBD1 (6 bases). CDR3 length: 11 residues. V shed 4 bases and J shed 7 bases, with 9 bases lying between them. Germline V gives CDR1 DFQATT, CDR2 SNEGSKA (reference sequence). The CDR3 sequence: CSAIQGNTQYF. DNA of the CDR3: TGCAGTGCTATTCAGGGGAATACGCAGTATTTT.

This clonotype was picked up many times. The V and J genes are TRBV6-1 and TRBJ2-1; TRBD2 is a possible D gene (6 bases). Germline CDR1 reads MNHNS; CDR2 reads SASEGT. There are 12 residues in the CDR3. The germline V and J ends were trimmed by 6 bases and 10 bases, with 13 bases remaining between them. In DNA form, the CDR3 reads TGTGCCAGCAGGAAGGGACTGGGGGAGCAGTTCTTC. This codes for CASRKGLGEQFF.

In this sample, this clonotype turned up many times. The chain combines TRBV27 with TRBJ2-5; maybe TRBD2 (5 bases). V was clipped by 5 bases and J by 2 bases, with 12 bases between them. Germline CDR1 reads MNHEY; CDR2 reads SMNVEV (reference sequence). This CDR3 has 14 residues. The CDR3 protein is CASSPLPGQETQYF. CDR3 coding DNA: TGTGCCAGCAGTCCCCTACCGGGACAAGAGACCCAGTACTTC.

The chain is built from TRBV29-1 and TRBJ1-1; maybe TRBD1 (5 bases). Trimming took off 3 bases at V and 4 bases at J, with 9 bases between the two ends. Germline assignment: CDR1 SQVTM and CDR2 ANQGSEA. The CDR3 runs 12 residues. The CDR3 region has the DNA TGCAGCGTTGATATGGGGGGCACTGAAGCTTTCTTT. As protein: CSVDMGGTEAFF.

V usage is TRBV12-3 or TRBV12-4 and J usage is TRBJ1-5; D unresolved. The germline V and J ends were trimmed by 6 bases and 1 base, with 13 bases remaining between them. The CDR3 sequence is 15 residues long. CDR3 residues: CASRPTGLSNQPQHF. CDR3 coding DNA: TGTGCCAGCAGACCGACGGGGTTAAGCAATCAGCCCCAGCATTTT.

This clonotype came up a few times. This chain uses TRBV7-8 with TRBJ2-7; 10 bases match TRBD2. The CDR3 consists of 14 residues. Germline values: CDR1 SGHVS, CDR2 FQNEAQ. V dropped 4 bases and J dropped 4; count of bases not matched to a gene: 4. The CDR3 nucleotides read TGTGCCAGCAGCTCTAGCGGGAGAGGGTACGAGCAGTACTTC. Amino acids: CASSSSGRGYEQYF.

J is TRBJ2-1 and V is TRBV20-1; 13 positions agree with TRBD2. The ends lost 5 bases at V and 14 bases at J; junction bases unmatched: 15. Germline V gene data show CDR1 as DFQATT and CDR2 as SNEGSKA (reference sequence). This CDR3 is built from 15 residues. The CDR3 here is CSAEGLRTSGSGKFF. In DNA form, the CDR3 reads TGCAGTGCTGAAGGGTTGCGGACTAGCGGGAGCGGGAAGTTCTTC.

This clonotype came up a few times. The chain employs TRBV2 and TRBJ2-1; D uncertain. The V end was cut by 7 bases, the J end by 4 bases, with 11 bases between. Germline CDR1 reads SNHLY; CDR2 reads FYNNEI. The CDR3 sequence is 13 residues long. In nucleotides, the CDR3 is TGTGCCAGCACGCCTACTCCTTACAATGAGCAGTTCTTC. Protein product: CASTPTPYNEQFF.

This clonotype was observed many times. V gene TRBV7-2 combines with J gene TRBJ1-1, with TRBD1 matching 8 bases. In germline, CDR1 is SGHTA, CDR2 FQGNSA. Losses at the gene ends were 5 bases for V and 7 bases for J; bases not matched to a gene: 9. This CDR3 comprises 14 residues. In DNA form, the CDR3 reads TGTGCCAGCAGCCCGCGAGGGACAGGCTTTGAAGCTTTCTTT. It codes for CASSPRGTGFEAFF.

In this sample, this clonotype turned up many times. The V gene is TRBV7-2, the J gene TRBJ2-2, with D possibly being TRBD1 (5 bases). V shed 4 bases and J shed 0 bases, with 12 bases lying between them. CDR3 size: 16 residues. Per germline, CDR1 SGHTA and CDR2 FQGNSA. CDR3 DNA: TGTGCCAGCAGCTCCCGGACACAATCGAACACCGGGGAGCTGTTTTTT. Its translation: CASSSRTQSNTGELFF.

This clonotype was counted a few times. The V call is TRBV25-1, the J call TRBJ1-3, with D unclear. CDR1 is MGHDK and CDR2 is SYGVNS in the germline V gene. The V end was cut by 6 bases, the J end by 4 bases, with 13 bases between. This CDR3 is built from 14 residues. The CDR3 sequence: CASSGWVSGNTIYF. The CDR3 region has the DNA TGTGCCAGCAGCGGGTGGGTCTCCGGAAACACCATATATTTT.

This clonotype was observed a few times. CDR3 amino acids: CATSGSGQHATEAFF. As DNA, the CDR3 is TGTGCCACCAGTGGAAGCGGACAGCATGCGACTGAAGCTTTCTTT. The chain carries TRBV24-1 and TRBJ1-1, with D possibly matching TRBD1 (6 bases). This CDR3 region has 15 residues. The germline CDR1 and CDR2 sequences are KGHDR and SFDVKD. The germline V and J ends were trimmed by 5 bases and 5 bases, with 17 bases remaining between them.

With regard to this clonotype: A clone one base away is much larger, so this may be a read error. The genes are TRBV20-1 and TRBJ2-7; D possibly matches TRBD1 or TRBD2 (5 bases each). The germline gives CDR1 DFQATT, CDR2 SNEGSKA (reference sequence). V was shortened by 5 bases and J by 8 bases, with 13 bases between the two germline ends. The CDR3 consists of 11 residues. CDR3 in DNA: TGCAGTGCTGGGGACCCTACCAAGCAGTACTTC. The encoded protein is CSAGDPTKQYF.

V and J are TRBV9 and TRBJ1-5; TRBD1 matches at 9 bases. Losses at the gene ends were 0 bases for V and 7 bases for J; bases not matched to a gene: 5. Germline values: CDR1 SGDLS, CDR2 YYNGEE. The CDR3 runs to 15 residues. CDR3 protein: CASSVEGTGLQPQHF. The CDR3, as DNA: TGTGCCAGCAGCGTAGAAGGGACAGGGTTACAGCCCCAGCATTTT.